These T cell receptor beta chains were read from a single sample in a study of somatic mutations in cytotoxic T cells in rheumatoid arthritis. Some clones are missing from TCRdb's copy, which holds only in-frame ones; the method was immunoSEQ multiplex PCR. This sample has 15,000 or so clones, with approximately 77% found just once. Source material: CD8+ T cells sorted from blood. Receptors were obtained from an adult with rheumatoid arthritis. CDR3s leave out the opening cysteine and the closing phenylalanine or tryptophan. The D gene is left open where the match is weak. Clone size is given for some rows only: seen once, a few or many times, or a class if the clone is expanded.

>NA|few|TRBV12-5
ASGWGDTEAF
>TRBD2|few|TRBV6-4
ASSETTGGTDTQY
>NA|NA|TRBV5-8
ASSWGLYEQY
>TRBD2|NA|TRBV7-2
ASRPYSGGASGELF
>TRBD1|NA|TRBV6-6
ASSSGTGATDTQY
>NA|NA|TRBV9
ASSVGFGERETQY
>NA|NA|TRBV9
ASSVVGASETQY
>TRBD2|NA|TRBV7-8
ASSSPGLAVTQY
>NA|NA|TRBV2
ASSPGDGNTIY
>NA|NA|TRBV7-8
ASSLARVGSGFKNIQY
>NA|NA|TRBV4-1
ASSQDPTHNEQF
>NA|once|TRBV6-4
ASSDSGNTEAF
>NA|few|TRBV7-9
ASSFGDGTYEQY
>NA|NA|TRBV5-8
ASSPFWARGNTEAF
>NA|NA|TRBV5-1
ASSLRGETYEQY
>NA|few|TRBV19
ASSGEASVYEQY
>TRBD2|NA|TRBV6-1
ASSEPSGGYNEQF
>TRBD1|NA|TRBV5-4
ASSLAGGSESPLH
>TRBD2|NA|TRBV10-2
ASSESSGGIIVQF
>NA|NA|TRBV10-2
ASGGGTEAF
>NA|few|TRBV30
AWEMDSPTEAF
>TRBD1|NA|TRBV30
AWSETGTGGFYGYT
>NA|few|TRBV6-4
ASSEGSNQPQH
>TRBD2|NA|TRBV15
ATSSALAGGADTQY
>TRBD1|NA|TRBV19
ASSIERDRANTEAF
>TRBD2|NA|TRBV27
ASRTSGEHNEQF
>TRBD1|NA|TRBV6-5
ASRITDRGTDTQY
>TRBD2|NA|TRBV13
ASSLGTSGGTDTQY
>NA|NA|TRBV10-1
ASSLVGAGPTDTQY
>NA|once|TRBV19
ASSISTASGNTIY
>NA|NA|TRBV4-1
ASSRRQLNTEAF
>NA|once|TRBV27
ASSFGGAQGDSPLH
>NA|NA|TRBV30
AWSVPGLRGNTIY
>TRBD1|once|TRBV4-2
ASSQVFTGDRDGANVLT
>TRBD1|NA|TRBV10-3
AISGTGVEQF
>NA|NA|TRBV27
ASSGYNSPLH